Listed below are T cell receptor beta chains from one sample, sequenced in a study of shared clonotypes between healthy human individuals. Here immunoSEQ multiplex PCR was the method, and the copy in TCRdb shows in-frame clones only, minus some. The sample records 450,000 to 500,000 clones, over 60% being singletons. Input material: PBMCs. These receptors all come from a woman between 35 and 50 years old in good health. Some clones in this sample may be carry-over from other donors' samples. Both conserved end residues are part of each CDR3. A D gene is named only where the DNA matches it firmly. A row's size may be missing; if present it is once, few, many or a size class.

V	J	size	D	CDR3	DNA
TRBV6-5	TRBJ2-5	.	.	CASRQTGMETQYF	TGTGCCAGCAGACAAACAGGGATGGAGACCCAGTACTTC
TRBV15	TRBJ2-5	many	.	CATSFGGAQETQYF	TGTGCCACCAGTTTTGGGGGAGCGCAAGAGACCCAGTACTTC
TRBV5-6	TRBJ2-7	.	.	CASSILGQALYEQYF	TGTGCCAGCAGCATCCTGGGGCAGGCGCTCTACGAGCAGTACTTC
TRBV2	TRBJ2-3	.	.	CASTAGHFTDTQYF	TGTGCCAGCACCGCCGGACACTTCACAGATACGCAGTATTTT
TRBV4-2	TRBJ1-2	once	.	CASSQANQGAYGYTF	TGTGCCAGCAGCCAAGCAAACCAGGGAGCCTATGGCTACACCTTC
TRBV27	TRBJ2-3	.	.	CASSSDWDTQYF	TGTGCCAGCAGTTCCGACTGGGATACGCAGTATTTT
TRBV7-9	TRBJ1-2	few	.	CASSFRESNYGYTF	TGTGCCAGCAGCTTCCGGGAGTCCAACTATGGCTACACCTTC
TRBV7-9	TRBJ1-6	.	.	CASNAFGRNSPLHF	TGTGCCAGCAACGCATTCGGGAGAAATTCACCCCTCCACTTT
TRBV7-8	TRBJ2-1	.	.	CASSLLSAYNEQFF	TGTGCCAGCAGCTTACTCTCCGCCTACAATGAGCAGTTCTTC
TRBV11-2	TRBJ2-1	.	TRBD1	CASSPGQLNNEQFF	TGTGCCAGCAGCCCGGGACAGCTAAACAATGAGCAGTTCTTC
TRBV7-9	TRBJ2-1	few	.	CASARGTSMDNEQFF	TGTGCCAGCGCCAGGGGAACTAGTATGGACAATGAGCAGTTCTTC
TRBV5-1	TRBJ1-3	.	.	CASSFGGNTIYF	TGCGCCAGCAGCTTTGGGGGAAACACCATATATTTT
TRBV28	TRBJ1-1	.	.	CASSSLPLRGLNTEAFF	TGTGCCAGCAGTTCCTTACCCCTTAGAGGGTTGAACACTGAAGCTTTCTTT
TRBV5-6	TRBJ1-1	.	.	CASSPNGPNTEAFF	TGTGCCAGCAGCCCCAACGGCCCGAACACTGAAGCTTTCTTT
TRBV30	TRBJ2-5	.	TRBD2	CAWSRETSGSGQYF	TGTGCCTGGAGTAGAGAGACTAGCGGGAGCGGGCAGTACTTC
TRBV7-7	TRBJ2-3	.	.	CASSPATSDTQYF	TGTGCTAGCAGCCCGGCGACCTCAGATACGCAGTATTTT
TRBV6-5	TRBJ2-2	once	TRBD2	CASGRGGELSGELFF	TGTGCCAGCGGCCGGGGGGGAGAGTTATCCGGGGAGCTGTTTTTT
TRBV27	TRBJ1-1	few	.	CASSLSKGTEAFF	TGTGCCAGCAGTTTATCTAAGGGAACTGAAGCTTTCTTT
TRBV7-2	TRBJ2-7	.	TRBD2	CASSTSGGSSYEQYF	TGTGCCAGCAGCACAAGCGGGGGGTCCTCCTACGAGCAGTACTTC
TRBV19	TRBJ2-1	.	TRBD2	CASRREATLDEQFF	TGTGCCAGTAGGCGGGAGGCTACCTTGGATGAGCAGTTCTTC
TRBV2	TRBJ1-1	.	.	CASSETAKAFF	TGTGCCAGCAGTGAAACAGCGAAAGCTTTCTTT
TRBV9	TRBJ2-2	.	.	CASSVGSGNTGELFF	TGTGCCAGCAGCGTTGGTAGCGGGAACACCGGGGAGCTGTTTTTT
TRBV10-3	TRBJ2-7	.	TRBD2	CAIKGREGSYEQYF	TGTGCCATCAAGGGGCGGGAGGGGTCCTACGAGCAGTACTTC
TRBV6-1	TRBJ2-7	.	.	CASSPGLHRGEQYF	TGTGCCAGCAGTCCGGGACTCCACCGCGGCGAGCAGTACTTC
TRBV25-1	TRBJ2-1	.	.	CASSDFSYNEQFF	TGTGCCAGCAGTGATTTCTCATACAATGAGCAGTTCTTC
TRBV29-1	TRBJ2-2	.	TRBD2	CSVAGTSGTGGELFF	TGCAGCGTTGCGGGGACTAGCGGGACTGGCGGGGAGCTGTTTTTT
TRBV6-1	TRBJ1-2	.	.	CASSEMGREVGGYTF	TGTGCCAGCAGTGAAATGGGCAGGGAAGTGGGTGGCTACACCTTC
TRBV5-4	TRBJ2-7	.	.	CASSLDSGAYYEQYF	TGTGCCAGCAGCCTTGACAGTGGGGCCTACTACGAGCAGTACTTC
TRBV5-5	TRBJ2-7	.	.	CASSLAAPLEQYF	TGTGCCAGCAGCTTGGCGGCCCCCCTCGAGCAGTACTTC
TRBV30	TRBJ2-2	.	TRBD1	CATTGWPSEELFF	TGTGCCACGACAGGGTGGCCGTCTGAGGAGCTGTTTTTT
TRBV9	TRBJ1-5	.	.	CASSQGQQSNQPQHF	TGTGCCAGCAGCCAAGGACAGCAAAGCAATCAGCCCCAGCATTTT
TRBV28	TRBJ2-2	.	.	CASRPSGAGELFF	TGTGCCAGCAGGCCCTCAGGGGCCGGGGAGCTGTTTTTT
TRBV29-1	TRBJ2-1	.	TRBD1	CSVDPTGTRGEQFF	TGCAGCGTTGACCCGACAGGGACCCGGGGTGAGCAGTTCTTC
TRBV19	TRBJ2-1	.	.	CATPKGSFVYPVYNEQFF	TGTGCCACCCCGAAGGGGTCCTTTGTGTACCCAGTATACAATGAGCAGTTCTTC
TRBV23-1	TRBJ1-1	.	TRBD1	CASSHPQGRSEAFF	TGCGCCAGCAGCCACCCACAGGGGAGGAGTGAAGCTTTCTTT
TRBV11-2	TRBJ2-2	.	.	CASTRGPSTGELFF	TGTGCCAGCACACGCGGACCTAGCACCGGGGAGCTGTTTTTT
TRBV28	TRBJ2-7	.	.	CASSLSLYEQYF	TGTGCCAGCAGTTTAAGTCTCTACGAGCAGTACTTC
TRBV4-1	TRBJ2-7	few	.	CASSQDYGDGTYEQYF	TGCGCCAGCAGCCAAGACTATGGGGACGGTACCTACGAGCAGTACTTC
TRBV14	TRBJ2-7	.	TRBD2	CASSPRLAGEQYF	TGTGCCAGCAGCCCCCGGCTAGCGGGGGAGCAGTACTTC
TRBV6-6	TRBJ2-1	.	TRBD2	CASSPEGLAAPKQFF	TGTGCCAGCAGTCCCGAAGGCCTAGCGGCCCCGAAGCAGTTCTTC
TRBV30	TRBJ2-1	.	.	CAWSVIGGLYNEQFF	TGTGCCTGGAGTGTAATAGGCGGACTTTACAATGAGCAGTTCTTC
TRBV27	TRBJ1-1	few	.	CASSAQGNTEAFF	TGTGCCAGCAGTGCACAGGGTAACACTGAAGCTTTCTTT
TRBV28	TRBJ1-2	.	.	CASSLVGGNYGYTF	TGTGCCAGCAGTTTGGTCGGGGGGAACTATGGCTACACCTTC
TRBV20-1	TRBJ1-2	.	.	CSGYINYGYTF	TGCAGTGGGTATATTAACTATGGCTACACCTTC
TRBV7-8	TRBJ1-2	.	.	CASSPGGRPNYGYTF	TGTGCCAGCTCCCCGGGGGGCCGACCAAACTATGGCTACACCTTC
TRBV30	TRBJ1-4	.	.	CAWNRGQIDEKLFF	TGTGCCTGGAATCGAGGTCAGATCGATGAAAAACTGTTTTTT
TRBV10-3	TRBJ2-7	.	TRBD2	CAISEYRGRVNEQYF	TGTGCCATCAGTGAGTACCGGGGGAGGGTGAACGAGCAGTACTTC
TRBV27	TRBJ2-7	.	TRBD2	CASARREGYYEQYF	TGTGCCAGCGCTCGGCGGGAGGGTTACTACGAGCAGTACTTC
TRBV11-1	TRBJ2-7	.	TRBD1	CASAVGTGSYEQYF	TGTGCCAGCGCGGTTGGGACAGGGTCCTACGAGCAGTACTTC
TRBV28	TRBJ2-5	.	TRBD2	CASSPRLATKRPQYF	TGTGCCAGCAGTCCCCGACTAGCGACAAAGAGACCCCAGTACTTC
TRBV19	TRBJ2-5	.	TRBD1	CASSIDEGARGETQYF	TGTGCCAGTAGTATAGATGAGGGGGCGCGAGGAGAGACCCAGTACTTC
TRBV27	TRBJ2-7	.	.	CASSLSWADEQYF	TGTGCCAGCAGTTTATCCTGGGCGGACGAGCAGTACTTC